This entry lists 21 T cell receptor beta chains sequenced from one sample in a study of beta chain features in type 1 diabetes. Of the isolated RNA, all was reverse transcribed, and so the sequenced material was expressed TCRB transcripts. The data were produced by immunoSEQ multiplex PCR, yet TCRdb's version contains in-frame clones alone and is incomplete. The data hold about 700,000 clones, with 13% observed a single time. Study-level findings and limits: Type 1 diabetes patients had moderately but significantly shorter TCRB CDR3s in all four CD4+ subsets.

These receptors' antigens are unknown. The sequencing sample was made of naive CD4+ T cells from blood. These receptor sequences come from a man younger than 30 with type 1 diabetes.

This clone has just a few counts. The chain combines TRBV9 with TRBJ2-3; 9 nucleotides line up with TRBD2. CDR1 SGDLS and CDR2 YYNGEE come from the germline V gene. This CDR3 is built from 15 residues. The V gene end was trimmed by 0 bases and the J gene end by 2 bases; junction bases not matched to a gene: 1. CDR3 sequence: CASSVGGGDTDTQYF. CDR3 sequence (DNA): TGTGCCAGCAGCGTAGGCGGGGGGGACACAGATACGCAGTATTTT.

The chain links TRBV28 to TRBJ2-3, with 11 bases aligning to TRBD2. This CDR3 is 16 amino acids long. Germline lookup yields CDR1 MDHEN and CDR2 SYDVKM. Trimming at V came to 6 bases and at J to 4 bases, leaving 9 bases not matched to a gene. CDR3 DNA sequence: TGTGCCAGCAGCCCAATTAGCGGGGGGGGATCAGATACGCAGTATTTT. Its translation is CASSPISGGGSDTQYF.

This chain links TRBV30 with TRBJ2-1; 8 positions agree with TRBD1. This CDR3 spans 13 amino acids. Trimming took 8 bases from V and 6 from J; bases not matched to a gene: 9. The germline gives CDR1 GTSNPN, CDR2 SVGIG (reference sequence). The CDR3 spells CARRQGSFNEQFF. The CDR3 bases are TGTGCCCGCCGACAGGGGAGCTTCAATGAGCAGTTCTTC.

This chain links TRBV7-2 with TRBJ2-5, with 8 positions matching TRBD1. V was pared by 6 bases and J by 8 bases, with 5 bases of the junction left unmatched. The CDR3 extends over 12 amino acids. Germline V gives CDR1 SGHTA, CDR2 FQGNSA. CDR3 DNA sequence: TGTGCCAGCAGTCCGGGACAGGAAACCCAGTACTTC. Translating it yields CASSPGQETQYF.

This rearrangement joins TRBV7-9 to TRBJ2-7; 8 bases fit TRBD1. V lost 4 bases, J lost 2 bases, and 4 bases stayed unmatched. The CDR3 is 14 residues long. The germline gives CDR1 SEHNR, CDR2 FQNEAQ (reference sequence). CDR3 loop: CASSSRGPPYEQYF. The DNA of the CDR3 is TGTGCCAGCAGCTCCAGGGGGCCCCCCTACGAGCAGTACTTC. Supplemented by reference TRBV7-9 and TRBJ2-7, the full variable domain reads DTGVSQNPRHKITKRGQNVTFRCDPISEHNRLYWYRQTLGQGPEFLTYFQNEAQLEKSRLLSDRFSAERPKGSFSTLEIQRTEQGDSAMYLCASSSRGPPYEQYFGPGTRLTVT.

The chain uses TRBV28 and TRBJ2-7; possibly TRBD1 for D (7 bases). The V end was cut by 10 bases, the J end by 3 bases, with 16 bases between. The CDR3 is 13 residues long. Germline V gene data show CDR1 as MDHEN and CDR2 as SYDVKM. CDR3 nucleotide sequence: TGTGCCATAGGAGGGGGCGGAAACTACGAGCAGTACTTC. This encodes CAIGGGGNYEQYF.

Concerning this clone itself: Distinct nucleotide sequences in the sample also encode this CDR3. The DNA for the CDR3 is TGTGCCAGCTCACCACGGGGGACTAATGAAAAACTGTTTTTT. Its protein is CASSPRGTNEKLFF. The chain recombines TRBV18 with TRBJ1-4; D perhaps matches TRBD1 (5 bases). The germline V and J ends were trimmed by 1 base and 2 bases, with 5 bases remaining between them. Per germline, CDR1 KGHSH and CDR2 LQKENI. There are 14 residues in the CDR3.

The rearrangement joins TRBV29-1 to TRBJ2-7, with TRBD1 matching over 9 bases. V dropped 8 bases and J dropped 5; count of bases not matched to a gene: 4. The CDR3 length is 11 residues. The germline gives CDR1 SQVTM, CDR2 ANQGSEA. CDR3 sequence (DNA): TGCAGCTTTACAGGGGGCCACGAGCAGTACTTC. The encoded protein is CSFTGGHEQYF.

The V gene is TRBV7-9, the J gene TRBJ1-1; no clear D. This CDR3 comprises 13 residues. V lost 4 bases, J lost 6 bases, and 12 bases lay in between. CDR1 and CDR2 from the germline V gene are SEHNR and FQNEAQ (reference sequence). CDR3 region: CASSSGRRPEAFF. CDR3 nucleotides: TGTGCCAGCAGCTCCGGACGTCGACCTGAAGCTTTCTTT.

V usage is TRBV9 and J usage is TRBJ2-5; 12 positions match TRBD2. The CDR3 has 17 residues. CDR1 is SGDLS and CDR2 is YYNGEE in the germline V gene. The V and J ends lost 4 bases and 5 bases, in that order; junction bases with no gene match: 12. The CDR3: CASSPYSSGGAWETQYF. DNA of the CDR3: TGTGCCAGCAGCCCTTACTCTAGCGGGGGGGCCTGGGAGACCCAGTACTTC.

The chain joins TRBV28 to TRBJ1-6; 8 bases map to TRBD1. Germline trimming cut 4 bases from V and 14 bases from J; bases unmatched to any gene: 13. The CDR3 is 15 residues long. From germline, CDR1 is MDHEN and CDR2 SYDVKM. The CDR3 DNA follows: TGTGCCAGCAGTTCCGGGACCAGGGGGCTTCGAGCCCTCCACTTT. It specifies CASSSGTRGLRALHF. Drawing the rest from reference TRBV28 and TRBJ1-6, the complete variable domain is DVKVTQSSRYLVKRTGEKVFLECVQDMDHENMFWYRQDPGLGLRLIYFSYDVKMKEKGDIPEGYSVSREKKERFSLILESASTNQTSMYLCASSSGTRGLRALHFGNGTRLTVT.

The V call is TRBV12-5, the J call TRBJ1-2, with a tentative D call TRBD1 (6 bases). CDR1 and CDR2 from the germline V gene are LGHNT and FRNRAP. V was shortened by 1 base and J by 8 bases, with 8 bases between the two germline ends. The CDR3 covers 12 residues. This chain's CDR3 is CASGLGDIGYTF. The CDR3 DNA is TGTGCTAGTGGTTTGGGGGACATCGGCTACACCTTC.

The CDR3 sequence: CASSPRQDSYEQYF. Here the CDR3 DNA reads TGTGCCAGCAGCCCAAGACAGGACTCCTACGAGCAGTACTTC. This chain joins TRBV7-3 and TRBJ2-7; TRBD1 is a possible D gene (6 bases). Trimming took off 5 bases at V and 0 bases at J, with 11 bases between the two ends. The germline CDR1 and CDR2 sequences are SGHTA and FQGTGA. The CDR3 sequence is 14 residues long.

This clone has a handful of counts. V is TRBV5-1 and J is TRBJ2-1, with 11 bases matching TRBD2. This CDR3 is built from 18 residues. CDR1 is SGHRS and CDR2 is YFSETQ in the germline V gene. The J segment lost 5 bases and the V segment lost 4 bases, leaving 14 bases of the junction unmatched. CDR3 loop: CASSPVPLAGGTNNEQFF. The CDR3 bases are TGCGCCAGCAGCCCCGTTCCGCTAGCGGGGGGTACCAACAATGAGCAGTTCTTC.

This clone was picked up a small number of times. This sequence joins TRBV10-3 and TRBJ2-5, with D hard to call. The CDR3 covers 13 residues. V gave up 10 bases and J gave up 1 base, with 13 bases separating them. Germline-derived CDR1 and CDR2 are ENHRY and SYGVKD. DNA for the CDR3: TGTGCCACCACACCCCGGGCCCAAGAGACCCAGTACTTC. It translates to CATTPRAQETQYF.

This clone was seen only once. The chain recombines TRBV2 with TRBJ2-7; D unclear. V was cut by 7 bases and J by 0 bases, with 13 bases left in between. CDR1 and CDR2 (germline): SNHLY, FYNNEI. The CDR3 is 14 amino acids. In nucleotides, the CDR3 is TGTGCCAGCAAAAACAGCCTGAGCTCCTACGAGCAGTACTTC. As protein: CASKNSLSSYEQYF.

This clone was seen only a few times. V gene TRBV30 combines with J gene TRBJ1-4; D is perhaps TRBD1 (6 bases). In germline, CDR1 is GTSNPN, CDR2 SVGIG (reference sequence). The CDR3 consists of 14 residues. V lost 4 bases, J lost 0 bases, and 9 bases lay in between. CDR3: CAWNREATNEKLFF. The CDR3 DNA sequence: TGTGCCTGGAACAGGGAAGCAACTAATGAAAAACTGTTTTTT.

The V call is TRBV4-2, the J call TRBJ1-4; 7 bases agree with TRBD1. V shed 3 bases, J shed 4 bases, and the junction held 5 bases outside the gene matches. Germline V gives CDR1 LGHNA, CDR2 YNFKEQ. This CDR3 spans 15 amino acids. CDR3 bases: TGTGCCAGCAGCCATAGGACAGGCGATAATGAAAAACTGTTTTTT. Protein: CASSHRTGDNEKLFF.

The sample holds a few counts of this clone. The chain employs TRBV10-3 and TRBJ2-1; perhaps TRBD2 as D (6 bases). V shed 2 bases and J shed 3 bases, with 14 bases lying between them. Germline V CDR1 and CDR2: ENHRY, SYGVKD. The length of the CDR3 is 16 residues. For the CDR3, the DNA is TGTGCCATCAGTGAGGCGTCCCCAGCGGGCTACAATGAGCAGTTCTTC. This translates into CAISEASPAGYNEQFF.

This clone was seen more than once but under ten times. The chain carries TRBV6-5 and TRBJ1-2; TRBD1 matches at 11 bases. The CDR3 covers 14 residues. J gave up 2 bases and V 6 bases, and 2 bases lay outside the gene matches. Germline CDR1 reads MNHEY; CDR2 reads SVGAGI. CDR3 residues: CASSRDRGNYGYTF. The CDR3 bases are TGTGCCAGCAGCCGGGACAGGGGGAACTATGGCTACACCTTC.

This clone showed up just a few times. The chain recombines TRBV7-3 with TRBJ2-2; D gene ambiguous. V was shortened by 1 base and J by 3 bases, with 6 bases between the two germline ends. From germline, CDR1 is SGHTA and CDR2 FQGTGA. This CDR3 is 14 amino acids long. The chain's CDR3 is CASSLNTYTGELFF. For the CDR3, the DNA is TGTGCCAGCAGCTTAAACACGTACACCGGGGAGCTGTTTTTT.